These T cell receptor beta chains were read from a single sample in a study of blood T cell repertoires in COVID-19. Libraries were prepared by immunoSEQ multiplex PCR; TCRdb keeps only in-frame clonotypes and omits some of them. The sample has roughly 69,000 clones; around 80% are singletons. The specimen sequenced was PBMCs or T cells enriched from blood (not recorded which). These receptor sequences come from a woman aged 40 to 49 with acute COVID-19. CDR3s include the opening cysteine and the closing phenylalanine or tryptophan. The order of the fields is V gene, clone size, J gene, D gene, CDR3 DNA, CDR3 protein. The D gene is left open where the match is weak. Size is omitted from some rows. Given values are once, few, many or a class for expanded clones.

TRBV28	-	TRBJ2-1	TRBD2	TGTGCCAGCAGTCCTGACCCCGGGGGGGAGCAGTTCTTC	CASSPDPGGEQFF
TRBV5-1	-	TRBJ1-1	-	TGCGCCAGCAGCTCGGGGTTTGAAGCTTTCTTT	CASSSGFEAFF
TRBV28	-	TRBJ2-7	-	TGTGCCAGCAGTTTGTTGTGGAGCGTCTCCTACGAGCAGTACTTC	CASSLLWSVSYEQYF
TRBV6-4	-	TRBJ2-3	TRBD2	TGTGCCAGCAGTATAGGGACTAGCGGGACCACAGATACGCAGTATTTT	CASSIGTSGTTDTQYF
TRBV27	once	TRBJ1-1	-	TGTGCCAGCAGTCCGCTGACAGTTAAGAACACTGAAGCTTTCTTT	CASSPLTVKNTEAFF
TRBV7-8	-	TRBJ2-1	-	TGTGCCAGCAGCTTAAGGTCTAGCGCGTCCTACAATGAGCAGTTCTTC	CASSLRSSASYNEQFF
TRBV3-1/TRBV3-2	few	TRBJ1-1	-	TGTGCCAGCAGCCAACAGGGTTTGGCTTTCTTT	CASSQQGLAFF
TRBV7-9	-	TRBJ1-1	-	TGTGCCAGCAGCCCGGACACGGCCTACAAGGAAGCTTTCTTT	CASSPDTAYKEAFF
TRBV19	-	TRBJ2-2	TRBD2	TGTGCCAGTAGCGAGCAACTGCGGGGGACTACGAACACCGGGGAGCTGTTTTTT	CASSEQLRGTTNTGELFF
TRBV11-3	-	TRBJ2-3	TRBD1	TGTGCCAGCAGCTCCTCGACAGGGAGTGATACGCAGTATTTT	CASSSSTGSDTQYF
TRBV11-2	-	TRBJ2-1	-	TGTGCCAGCAGCTTAGTTCGGGAGACGGGAAATGAGCAGTTCTTC	CASSLVRETGNEQFF
TRBV19	-	TRBJ2-1	-	TGTGCCAGTAGTATCGGGTCCTACAATGAGCAGTTCTTC	CASSIGSYNEQFF
TRBV12-3/TRBV12-4	-	TRBJ1-3	-	TGTGCCAGCAGTTTACTTGGAAACACCATATATTTT	CASSLLGNTIYF
TRBV29-1	once	TRBJ2-2	TRBD2	TGCAGCGTTGAACACGGGGGGGGACATCACAACACCGGGGAGCTGTTTTTT	CSVEHGGGHHNTGELFF
TRBV28	-	TRBJ1-5	-	TGTGCCAGCAGTTTGCAGAACAGGGAATGGCAGCCCCAGCATTTT	CASSLQNREWQPQHF
TRBV12-5	-	TRBJ2-3	-	TGTGCTAGTGGCGGGGGGCCCACAGATACGCAGTATTTT	CASGGGPTDTQYF
TRBV5-1	-	TRBJ1-2	-	TGCGCCAGCAGCTCCCAAGGTCAAGGGGTAGTGGATGGCTACACCTTC	CASSSQGQGVVDGYTF
TRBV13	-	TRBJ2-5	TRBD2	TGTGCCAGCAGCTCGACTAGCGGGGTTGGTATTGAGACCCAGTACTTC	CASSSTSGVGIETQYF
TRBV5-1	-	TRBJ2-3	TRBD2	TGCGCCAGCTGCGGACTAGCCAGCACAGATACGCAGTATTTT	CASCGLASTDTQYF